One TCR beta chain is described in this entry. This entry belongs to a study of shared clonotypes between healthy human individuals. The V gene's germline CDR1 is MNHNS and CDR2 SASEGT. The CDR3 is 15 residues long. Trimming stripped 1 base from V and 0 bases from J, with 10 bases between. Some clones are missing from TCRdb's copy, which holds only in-frame ones; the method was immunoSEQ multiplex PCR. The sample lists more than 2,000,000 clones, roughly nine tenths occurring once. This TCR was recovered from a man aged 18 to 30 in good health. Sample: naive CD4+ T cells sorted from blood. Subset indicated: CD45RA+ positively selected. The chain links TRBV6-1 to TRBJ2-7; a weak D match, TRBD2 (6 bases). The CDR3 here is CASSEGGAGSYEQYF. As DNA, the CDR3 is TGTGCCAGCAGTGAAGGGGGAGCGGGCTCCTACGAGCAGTACTTC.